These 18 T cell receptor beta chains originate from one sample sequenced in a study of glioma-infiltrating T cells after dendritic cell vaccination. Specified time point: after dendritic cell vaccination, including at tumor progression/relapse. Profiling relied on immunoSEQ multiplex PCR, and the TCRdb table lists in-frame clones only, not all of them. The table records fewer than 75,000 clones, more than 70% of them present only once. The specimen comprised blood, sampled after dendritic cell vaccination. The receptors were sampled from a human donor with glioblastoma.

J is TRBJ2-5 and V is TRBV18; D is possibly TRBD1 (6 bases). With 2 bases removed from V and 2 bases from J, the gap between germline ends came to 9 bases. Germline CDR1 and CDR2: KGHSH and LQKENI. This CDR3 is 14 amino acids long. This CDR3 is CASSPAGVQETQYF. DNA for the CDR3: TGTGCCAGCTCACCAGCAGGGGTTCAAGAGACCCAGTACTTC.

V and J are TRBV19 and TRBJ2-7; D perhaps matches TRBD1 (6 bases). The germline V gene encodes CDR1 LNHDA and CDR2 SQIVND (reference sequence). Trimming took 10 bases from V and 7 from J, leaving 20 bases between them. This CDR3 has 13 amino acids. The CDR3 nucleotides read TGTGCCACACAGGGACGGATCCAGGGTGAGCAGTACTTC. Translated, it gives CATQGRIQGEQYF.

The rearrangement joins TRBV9 to TRBJ2-2; D might be TRBD1 (6 bases). V was clipped by 0 bases and J by 4 bases, with 13 bases between them. This CDR3 has 16 residues. The germline gives CDR1 SGDLS, CDR2 YYNGEE. For the CDR3, the DNA is TGTGCCAGCAGCGTAGCAGCAGGGGCGACCACCGGGGAGCTGTTTTTT. Protein product: CASSVAAGATTGELFF.

V usage is TRBV5-1 and J usage is TRBJ2-7; tentative D call: TRBD1 (5 bases). Germline loops: CDR1 SGHRS, CDR2 YFSETQ. The CDR3 length is 13 residues. V was clipped by 4 bases and J by 7 bases, with 15 bases between them. In DNA form, the CDR3 reads TGCGCCAGCAGCCAGAAGCAGGGAAGGGAGCAGTACTTC. Protein sequence: CASSQKQGREQYF.

This clone was observed a single time. This rearrangement joins TRBV6-5 to TRBJ2-1; 8 bases fit TRBD1. With 6 bases clipped from V and 8 bases from J, the junction kept 12 bases outside the gene matches. The CDR3 is 15 amino acids. Germline V gene data show CDR1 as MNHEY and CDR2 as SVGAGI. CDR3 sequence: CASSPGGSRGDEQFF. The CDR3 nucleotides are TGTGCCAGCAGCCCAGGGGGCTCCCGGGGCGATGAGCAGTTCTTC.

The rearrangement links TRBV4-2 to TRBJ2-7; D is unclear. V was trimmed by 0 bases and J by 4 bases, leaving 13 bases between them. This CDR3 spans 15 amino acids. Germline V gene data show CDR1 as LGHNA and CDR2 as YNFKEQ. The CDR3 is CASSQERNSVYEQYF. CDR3 nucleotides: TGTGCCAGCAGCCAAGAAAGAAACAGTGTGTACGAGCAGTACTTC.

The chain couples TRBV19 to TRBJ2-5, with 11 bases fitting TRBD1. The V gene end was trimmed by 6 bases and the J gene end by 7 bases; junction bases not matched to a gene: 10. This CDR3 has 15 amino acids. The germline gives CDR1 LNHDA, CDR2 SQIVND (reference sequence). The CDR3 is CASRPGQGVVGTQYF. The CDR3 nucleotides read TGTGCCAGTAGGCCGGGACAGGGGGTTGTGGGGACCCAGTACTTC. The whole variable domain, filled in from reference TRBV19 and TRBJ2-5, reads DGGITQSPKYLFRKEGQNVTLSCEQNLNHDAMYWYRQDPGQGLRLIYYSQIVNDFQKGDIAEGYSVSREKKESFPLTVTSAQKNPTAFYLCASRPGQGVVGTQYFGPGTRLLVL.

On this clone: The junction and the germline gene differ at one end; a read error may be behind it. This sequence joins TRBV7-8 and TRBJ1-6; 8 positions agree with TRBD1. Germline CDR1 is SGHVS and CDR2 is FQNEAQ. This CDR3 spans 14 amino acids. This CDR3 is CASTLGDRNSPLHF. CDR3 sequence (DNA): TGTGCCAGCACCTTAGGGGACAGGAATTCACCCCTCCACTTT.

This chain links TRBV25-1 with TRBJ1-2; TRBD1 is a possible D gene (6 bases). V lost 5 bases and J 12 bases, leaving 16 bases between the germline ends. Germline assignment: CDR1 MGHDK and CDR2 SYGVNS. There are 12 residues in the CDR3. The CDR3 sequence: CASSIGPQGHTF. In DNA form, the CDR3 reads TGTGCCAGCAGTATAGGTCCCCAGGGGCACACCTTC.

The DNA for the CDR3 is TGCGCCAGCAGCTTGGGACCTTGGGACAGGGTCAATCAGCCCCAGCATTTT. Amino acid sequence: CASSLGPWDRVNQPQHF. The chain links TRBV5-1 to TRBJ1-5; 9 nucleotides align to TRBD1. The germline gives CDR1 SGHRS, CDR2 YFSETQ. The CDR3 is 17 residues long. V lost 0 bases and J lost 3; bases outside the gene matches: 7.

The chain recombines TRBV7-2 with TRBJ2-5; D ambiguous. Per germline, CDR1 SGHTA and CDR2 FQGNSA. CDR3 length: 12 amino acids. V was pared by 5 bases and J by 0 bases, with 4 bases between. In DNA form, the CDR3 reads TGTGCCAGCAGCCGTCACCAAGAGACCCAGTACTTC. This translates into CASSRHQETQYF.

The chain recombines TRBV7-8 with TRBJ2-5; weak D call: TRBD2 (7 bases). The CDR3 contains 15 residues. Germline assignment: CDR1 SGHVS and CDR2 FQNEAQ. V was clipped by 5 bases and J by 5 bases, with 18 bases between them. The CDR3 sequence is CASSVRAGAPETQYF. The CDR3 DNA follows: TGTGCCAGCAGCGTGAGGGCGGGGGCGCCGGAGACCCAGTACTTC.

This chain links TRBV19 with TRBJ2-3; 9 bases match TRBD2. The CDR3 is 16 amino acids. J gave up 4 bases and V 5 bases, and 10 bases lay outside the gene matches. Germline V CDR1 and CDR2: LNHDA, SQIVND (reference sequence). DNA for the CDR3: TGTGCCAGTAGTGTTCGAGCGGGGGGACCCGCAGATACGCAGTATTTT. This gives the protein CASSVRAGGPADTQYF.

J is TRBJ1-1 and V is TRBV7-3; D remains ambiguous. The CDR3 has 14 residues. V was trimmed by 5 bases and J by 0 bases, leaving 10 bases between them. The germline CDR1 and CDR2 sequences are SGHTA and FQGTGA. Here the CDR3 reads CASSPNGVNTEAFF. In nucleotides, the CDR3 is TGTGCCAGCAGCCCAAACGGGGTGAACACTGAAGCTTTCTTT.

V usage is TRBV28 and J usage is TRBJ2-1; TRBD2 aligns across 8 bases. Trimming took 7 bases from V and 3 from J; bases not matched to a gene: 2. The germline V gene has CDR1 MDHEN and CDR2 SYDVKM. The length of the CDR3 is 13 residues. The CDR3 spells CASTGGGYNEQFF. The CDR3 coding sequence is TGTGCCAGCACGGGGGGGGGCTACAATGAGCAGTTCTTC.

The chain couples TRBV7-2 to TRBJ2-7, with a tentative D call TRBD1 (5 bases). V was clipped by 2 bases and J by 0 bases, with 14 bases between them. The CDR3 sequence is 16 residues long. Germline V gives CDR1 SGHTA, CDR2 FQGNSA. For the CDR3, the DNA is TGTGCCAGCAGCTTATTGTGGACAAGGAGCTCCTACGAGCAGTACTTC. It encodes CASSLLWTRSSYEQYF.

The chain recombines TRBV19 with TRBJ1-5, with 7 bases matching TRBD1. Germline CDR1 LNHDA, CDR2 SQIVND (reference sequence). With 2 bases clipped from V and 5 bases from J, the junction kept 3 bases outside the gene matches. This CDR3 spans 14 amino acids. The CDR3 bases are TGTGCCAGTAGTATATGGCAGGGGGATCAGCCCCAGCATTTT. This encodes CASSIWQGDQPQHF.

The chain carries TRBV7-2 and TRBJ1-1; perhaps TRBD1 as D (6 bases). The CDR3 spans 16 residues. Trimming took 5 bases from V and 1 from J, leaving 17 bases between them. CDR1 and CDR2 (germline): SGHTA, FQGNSA. The CDR3 sequence is CASSQAGVGQNTEAFF. The CDR3 DNA reads as TGTGCCAGCAGCCAAGCAGGGGTTGGGCAGAACACTGAAGCTTTCTTT.